This T cell receptor (beta chain) was identified in a study of T cells after somatic rescue of genetic block. Germline CDR1 LGHNA, CDR2 YSLEER. This CDR3 is built from 18 residues. The J segment lost 6 bases and the V segment lost 0 bases, leaving 11 bases of the junction unmatched. Profiling relied on immunoSEQ multiplex PCR, and the TCRdb table lists in-frame clones only, not all of them. The sample holds 60,000 to 90,000 clones, about nine tenths seen once. The sample consisted of peripheral blood mononuclear cells (PBMCs). The V and J genes are TRBV4-3 and TRBJ2-7; 13 bases are shared with TRBD2. The sequence came from a man aged 25-45 years. The CDR3 loop reads CASSQEAVRGLAGSEQYF. CDR3 in DNA: TGCGCCAGCAGCCAAGAAGCGGTGAGGGGACTAGCGGGATCCGAGCAGTACTTC.